The 6 T cell receptor beta chains below come from one sample, sequenced in a study of shared clonotypes between healthy human individuals. The method was immunoSEQ multiplex PCR; TCRdb's version includes in-frame clones alone and lacks a portion of them. The sample yields about 700,000 clones, approximately 79% seen once. Specimen: memory CD4+ T cells sorted from blood. Subset in this sample: CD45RA-negative fraction. The receptor source for this set is a woman aged 30 to 39 in good health.

On this clone itself: Within the sample, other DNA sequences also encode this same CDR3. V is TRBV19 and J is TRBJ1-1; possibly TRBD1 for D (5 bases). CDR3 length equals 12 residues. Trimming took off 7 bases at V and 1 base at J, with 7 bases between the two ends. Germline CDR1 and CDR2: LNHDA and SQIVND (reference sequence). The CDR3 protein is CASNDRNTEAFF. Written as DNA, the CDR3 is TGTGCCAGTAACGACAGGAACACTGAAGCTTTCTTT.

This chain connects TRBV7-9 to TRBJ2-2, with D tentatively TRBD1 (8 bases). The germline V gene has CDR1 SEHNR and CDR2 FQNEAQ (reference sequence). The V end was cut by 5 bases, the J end by 0 bases, with 22 bases between. The CDR3 length is 19 residues. The CDR3 nucleotides read TGTGCCAGCAGCCTTCGGACAGGGAGGGAAACGCCGAACACCGGGGAGCTGTTTTTT. Translation gives CASSLRTGRETPNTGELFF.

The chain has TRBV2 and TRBJ1-5; the D is unclear. Trimming took 3 bases from V and 7 from J, leaving 13 bases between them. There are 14 residues in the CDR3. CDR1 is SNHLY and CDR2 is FYNNEI in the germline V gene. This CDR3 is CASSESLQRQPQHF. DNA of the CDR3: TGTGCCAGCAGTGAGTCCCTCCAGAGGCAGCCCCAGCATTTT. Using reference TRBV2 and TRBJ1-5 for the parts outside the CDR3, the full variable domain is EPEVTQTPSHQVTQMGQEVILRCVPISNHLYFYWYRQILGQKVEFLVSFYNNEISEKSEIFDDQFSVERPDGSNFTLKIRSTKLEDSAMYFCASSESLQRQPQHFGDGTRLSIL.

The rearrangement links TRBV2 to TRBJ2-1; D is unclear. The V gene lost 3 bases and the J gene lost 0 bases, with 3 bases spanning the gap. CDR1 is SNHLY, CDR2 FYNNEI, per germline. The CDR3 spans 13 residues. The CDR3 DNA follows: TGTGCCAGCAGTGAGAGCTCCTACAATGAGCAGTTCTTC. It codes for CASSESSYNEQFF. The full variable domain, with the rest looked up from reference TRBV2 and TRBJ2-1, is EPEVTQTPSHQVTQMGQEVILRCVPISNHLYFYWYRQILGQKVEFLVSFYNNEISEKSEIFDDQFSVERPDGSNFTLKIRSTKLEDSAMYFCASSESSYNEQFFGPGTRLTVL.

This rearrangement joins TRBV5-6 to TRBJ2-7; TRBD1 matches at 8 bases. The junction had 7 bases not matched to a gene; V was cut back by 4 bases and J by 7 bases. The CDR3 is 13 residues long. Germline V gives CDR1 SGHDT, CDR2 YYEEEE. The CDR3 protein is CASSPRDRREQYF. The DNA of the CDR3 is TGTGCCAGCAGCCCCCGGGACAGGAGAGAGCAGTACTTC.

This chain links TRBV10-1 with TRBJ2-2, with D possibly being TRBD2 (6 bases). Trimming shortened V by 7 bases and J by 2 bases, and 11 bases separated the two germline ends. In germline, CDR1 is WNHNN, CDR2 SYGVQD (reference sequence). CDR3 length: 14 amino acids. CDR3: CASNTGSNTGELFF. CDR3 nucleotide sequence: TGCGCCAGCAATACCGGGAGTAACACCGGGGAGCTGTTTTTT.